This entry is about one TCR beta chain. Its antigen is currently not known. Each CD8+ T cell subset was flow-sorted in triplicate, and 300,000 or so cells per subset were placed directly into RLT lysis buffer. To keep memory contaminants out, a stringent definition of naive CD8+ T cells was applied: CD45RO-CCR7+CD27+CD95-. Peripheral blood mononuclear cells were isolated from buffy coats by standard density gradient centrifugation. A FACSAria III was used to flow-sort naive CD8+ T cells into CXCR3-negative and CXCR3-positive populations. An RNeasy Mini Kit was used to extract total RNA from the sorted cells. This record comes from a study of CXCR3-negative and CXCR3-positive naive CD8 T cells (dated by TCRdb to the late 2010s). Broadly, across the study: In total, roughly 150 million TRB reads were obtained, or roughly 1.5 +/- 0.3 million reads per library. The diversity and physicochemical repertoire analyses included 11 donors pooled from two independent experiments. Naive subsets from five or six donors and memory cells from 3 donors were included in the TRBV-TRBJ cluster analysis.

General findings and caveats noted by the study authors: Repertoire diversity was comparably high in both naive subsets but much lower in memory CD8+ T cells. Freshly isolated PBMCs were used for most assays because CXCR3 expression partially decreased after cryopreservation. TRB CDR3s from CXCR3-positive naive cells showed higher hydrophobicity (lower Kidera factor 4), lower energy, and higher strength and volume indices than CXCR3-negative naive cells. Naive CXCR3-negative and CXCR3-positive cells from the same donor showed similar TRBV-TRBJ usage, whereas memory cells showed distinct patterns. Because surface CD5, which has been linked to self-reactivity in mice, was comparable between naive subsets, TCR interaction strength was also inferred from TRB CDR3 physicochemical properties.

The reads were generated on a NextSeq 550. The Human TCR Profiling Kit (MiLaboratory) was used to prepare UMI-labeled 5' RACE TRB cDNA libraries. cDNA synthesis used the entire amount of extracted RNA, and PCR amplification then used the entire amount of cDNA produced. Libraries were prepared in parallel using an identical number of PCR cycles. The authors processed their data as follows. About 49,000 +/- 11,000 unique UMI-labeled TRB cDNA molecules per library were extracted with MIGEC and MiXCR, with at least two reads per UMI required. Each library averaged about 37,000 +/- 9,700 functional in-frame TRB CDR3 nucleotide clonotypes without stop codons. After downsampling to 5000 UMI-labeled TRB molecules per sample, diversity metrics such as normalized Shannon-Wiener and Chao1 were calculated in VDJtools. VDJtools computed clonotype-size-weighted physicochemical properties of the central five CDR3 residues: interaction energy, strength, volume and Kidera factor 4. Through TCRdb reprocessing, the reads give one entry per CDR3 protein sequence; DNA is omitted. TCRdb, not the authors, supplied the V and J calls. The sample's table covers about 140,000 distinct CDR3 sequences. The ten largest clones capture 0.41% of the sample.

Source material: naive CXCR3+ CD8+ T cells from blood. The cell subset or site label for this specimen denotes: CD45RO-CCR7+CD27+CD95- naive CD8+ T cells expressing CXCR3 (TNR3+). The TCR sequence derives from a human donor in good health. Some clones in this sample may be carry-over from other donors' samples.

CDR3 sequence: CASSLRPSYGYTF. This sequence uses TRBV12-3 or TRBV12-4 and TRBJ1-2. The CDR3 sequence holds 13 residues, the cysteine and phenylalanine included. The DNA sequence is not available.